This T cell receptor beta chain was sequenced in a study of blood T cell repertoires in COVID-19. Only in-frame clones appear in the TCRdb table, and some are missing; sequencing was by immunoSEQ multiplex PCR. The table includes roughly 80,000 clones, 60% to 85% detected once. The germline gives CDR1 MGHDK, CDR2 SYGVNS. This CDR3 has 14 residues. The V and J ends lost 5 bases and 1 base respectively, with 11 bases between them. The sequencing sample was made of peripheral blood. V and J are TRBV25-1 and TRBJ1-1, with D perhaps matching TRBD1 (6 bases). This receptor was identified in a human donor in a cohort sampled during active COVID-19. The CDR3 is CASSRGGKNTEAFF. The DNA of the CDR3 is TGTGCCAGCAGTAGGGGGGGGAAGAACACTGAAGCTTTCTTT.